Detailed here is one T cell receptor beta chain. This specimen comes from a study of CD8+ T cells in alopecia areata. Documented treatment: oral pan-JAK inhibitor, 5-10 mg twice daily. The V gene's germline CDR1 is SQVTM and CDR2 ANQGSEA. This CDR3 region has 12 residues. Trimming took 4 bases from V and 5 from J, leaving 9 bases between them. Sequencing used cDNA as its template, made by extracting RNA and reverse transcribing it. Sequencing used immunoSEQ multiplex PCR; TCRdb keeps in-frame clones, though not all of them. The data hold tens of thousands of clones, with just over 65% observed a single time.

The sequencing used CD8+ T cells sorted from blood, collected at week 4, from a patient treated with tofacitinib. The TCR sequence derives from a human donor with alopecia areata. This chain connects TRBV29-1 to TRBJ2-1; a weak D match, TRBD2 (6 bases). In DNA form, the CDR3 reads TGCAGCGTTGTGGAGGGAAACAATGAGCAGTTCTTC. It codes for CSVVEGNNEQFF.